Each of the 26 T cell receptor beta chains below was sequenced from the same sample in a study of neoadjuvant nivolumab and ipilimumab in lung cancer. TCRdb's table, derived via immunoSEQ multiplex PCR, lists solely in-frame clones and lacks some. This sample has approximately 35,000 clones; under 95% occur once, and the top ten carry 2.1%. Source: peripheral blood, taken after neoadjuvant nivolumab, alone or with ipilimumab, at or shortly before surgery. These receptors all stem from an adult with non-small cell lung cancer.

Only one count was recorded for this clone. The V and J genes are TRBV11-2 and TRBJ2-3; D not resolved. The germline V and J ends were trimmed by 0 bases and 2 bases, with 9 bases remaining between them. Germline V CDR1 and CDR2: SGHAT, FQNNGV. The CDR3 is 15 residues long. CDR3 nucleotides: TGTGCCAGCAGCTTAGAGAGCAGCTCCACAGATACGCAGTATTTT. Encoded protein: CASSLESSSTDTQYF.

This clone was detected only once. This chain joins TRBV28 and TRBJ2-1; maybe TRBD2 (5 bases). From germline, CDR1 is MDHEN and CDR2 SYDVKM. V lost 2 bases to trimming and J lost 5 bases, with 10 bases between them. This CDR3 contains 14 residues. CDR3 in amino acids: CASSLNGRNNEQFF. In nucleotides, the CDR3 is TGTGCCAGCAGTTTAAATGGGAGAAACAATGAGCAGTTCTTC.

The chain is built from TRBV25-1 and TRBJ1-5, with 7 bases identical to TRBD1. CDR3 length equals 15 residues. With V trimmed by 1 base and J by 2 bases, 2 bases remained unmatched. Germline V gene lookup returns CDR1 MGHDK and CDR2 SYGVNS. CDR3 residues: CASSESGGGNQPQHF. For the CDR3, the DNA is TGTGCCAGCAGTGAATCAGGGGGAGGCAATCAGCCCCAGCATTTT.

The chain carries TRBV5-4 and TRBJ1-2, with D possibly TRBD1 on 5 matching bases. Germline V CDR1 and CDR2: SGHNT, YYREEE (reference sequence). Trimming left V 4 bases short and J 2 bases short, with 9 bases between. The CDR3 extends over 13 amino acids. CDR3 DNA sequence: TGTGCCAGCAGCCCTCGACAGAACTATGGCTACACCTTC. Its translation is CASSPRQNYGYTF.

The chain links TRBV13 to TRBJ2-7, with 8 bases matching TRBD2. The CDR3 consists of 15 residues. Germline V gene data show CDR1 as PRHDT and CDR2 as FYEKMQ (reference sequence). With V trimmed by 2 bases and J by 2 bases, 5 bases remained unmatched. Here the CDR3 DNA reads TGTGCCAGCAGCTTACGTAGCGGGAATGCCTACGAGCAGTACTTC. Residues: CASSLRSGNAYEQYF.

This chain uses TRBV19 with TRBJ1-1, with D maybe TRBD1 (6 bases). V was clipped by 5 bases and J by 1 base, with 11 bases between them. The CDR3 totals 14 residues. Germline V lookup: CDR1 LNHDA, CDR2 SQIVND (reference sequence). Here the CDR3 reads CASSAPGQNTEAFF. CDR3 sequence (DNA): TGTGCCAGTAGTGCGCCGGGACAGAACACTGAAGCTTTCTTT.

The chain links TRBV6-1 to TRBJ1-1; D unclear. This CDR3 is built from 14 residues. Germline V lookup: CDR1 MNHNS, CDR2 SASEGT. V was shortened by 2 bases and J by 0 bases, with 7 bases between the two germline ends. The CDR3 coding sequence is TGTGCCAGCAGTGAACAGCGCATGAACACTGAAGCTTTCTTT. Amino acid sequence: CASSEQRMNTEAFF.

A single count supports this clone. This chain joins TRBV4-1 and TRBJ1-5, with a possible D match to TRBD1 (5 bases). The CDR3 runs to 17 residues. Trimming left V 4 bases short and J 2 bases short, with 18 bases between. Germline lookup yields CDR1 MGHRA and CDR2 YSYEKL. The CDR3 loop is CASSPIGAGGGNQPQHF. CDR3 bases: TGCGCCAGCAGCCCCATCGGGGCGGGGGGAGGCAATCAGCCCCAGCATTTT.

This clone was seen once. The chain is built from TRBV6-1 and TRBJ1-4; D ambiguous. Trimming cost V 2 bases and J 0 bases, with 7 bases left between them. Looked up from germline, CDR1 is MNHNS and CDR2 is SASEGT. The CDR3 has 15 amino acids. CDR3 loop: CASSEMLATNEKLFF. CDR3 DNA sequence: TGTGCCAGCAGTGAAATGCTTGCAACTAATGAAAAACTGTTTTTT.

The chain combines TRBV18 with TRBJ2-2; D tentatively fits TRBD1 or TRBD2 (5 bases each). Germline lookup yields CDR1 KGHSH and CDR2 LQKENI. The V gene lost 5 bases and the J gene lost 3 bases, with 19 bases spanning the gap. CDR3 size: 17 residues. The chain's CDR3 is CASSKLTGDQYTGELFF. CDR3 bases: TGTGCCAGCTCAAAGCTAACCGGGGACCAATACACCGGGGAGCTGTTTTTT.

The CDR3 protein is CASSFPGLAGWYF. The CDR3 DNA is TGCGCCAGCAGCTTCCCGGGACTAGCGGGATGGTATTTT. The chain joins TRBV5-1 to TRBJ2-3; 13 bases map to TRBD2. The CDR3 is 13 residues long. The germline CDR1 and CDR2 sequences are SGHRS and YFSETQ. V was clipped by 2 bases and J by 14 bases; unmatched bases: 5.

The gene calls are TRBV15 and TRBJ2-1; no firm D call. Between the trimmed V and J ends, which lost 5 bases and 0 bases, there was a span of 14 bases. Germline CDR1 LNHNV, CDR2 YYDKDF (reference sequence). The CDR3 has 16 residues. The CDR3, as DNA: TGTGCCACCAGCGTACGAGGCGGTAGCTCCTACAATGAGCAGTTCTTC. Translation: CATSVRGGSSYNEQFF.

The rearrangement uses TRBV25-1 and TRBJ1-2; D not certain. Trimming took off 3 bases at V and 1 base at J, with 12 bases between the two ends. CDR3 length: 15 residues. Germline CDR1 reads MGHDK; CDR2 reads SYGVNS. This CDR3 is CASSDARRHNYGYTF. DNA for the CDR3: TGTGCCAGCAGTGACGCTCGCCGGCATAACTATGGCTACACCTTC.

This sequence joins TRBV4-1 and TRBJ1-5; 7 positions match TRBD1. Germline V gene sequence: CDR1 MGHRA, CDR2 YSYEKL. This CDR3 region has 16 residues. V lost 6 bases, J lost 3 bases, and 11 bases stayed unmatched. This CDR3 is CASRPDQGGYNQPQHF. CDR3 nucleotide sequence: TGCGCCAGCAGACCGGATCAAGGGGGCTACAATCAGCCCCAGCATTTT.

The sample holds one count of this clone. The chain couples TRBV7-2 to TRBJ1-2, with D tentatively TRBD1 (5 bases). This CDR3 comprises 13 residues. Germline V gene sequence: CDR1 SGHTA, CDR2 FQGNSA. The V end was cut by 3 bases, the J end by 5 bases, with 10 bases between. For the CDR3, the DNA is TGTGCCAGCAGCTTGGGGCAGCGGTATGGCTACACCTTC. This translates into CASSLGQRYGYTF. The variable domain in full, completed from reference TRBV7-2 and TRBJ1-2, reads GAGVSQSPSNKVTEKGKDVELRCDPISGHTALYWYRQSLGQGLEFLIYFQGNSAPDKSGLPSDRFSAERTGGSVSTLTIQRTQQEDSAVYLCASSLGQRYGYTFGSGTRLTVV.

The chain is built from TRBV5-1 and TRBJ2-7, with D possibly called TRBD1 or TRBD2 (6 bases each). V shed 2 bases and J shed 1 base, with 16 bases lying between them. CDR1 and CDR2 from the germline V gene are SGHRS and YFSETQ. The length of the CDR3 is 16 residues. The CDR3 reads CASSFMEGVVSYEQYF. The CDR3 region has the DNA TGCGCCAGCAGCTTCATGGAGGGGGTGGTTTCCTACGAGCAGTACTTC.

This chain joins TRBV5-1 and TRBJ1-1; 10 bases agree with TRBD1. Germline V gene lookup returns CDR1 SGHRS and CDR2 YFSETQ. V shed 6 bases and J 7 bases; nucleotides not matched to a gene: 12. CDR3 size: 15 residues. CDR3 sequence (DNA): TGCGCCAGCACCCGGACAGGGGGTATCGACGGTGAAGCTTTCTTT. Its translation is CASTRTGGIDGEAFF.

This clone was recorded only once. The rearrangement joins TRBV14 to TRBJ1-2; D is possibly TRBD1 (5 bases). V lost 4 bases and J lost 3, with 18 bases in between. This CDR3 comprises 16 residues. Per the germline V gene, CDR1 is SGHDN and CDR2 is FVKESK. This CDR3 reads CASSRRGGDRDYGYTF. Here the CDR3 DNA reads TGTGCCAGCAGCCGAAGGGGTGGGGATCGTGACTATGGCTACACCTTC.

The chain recombines TRBV6-1 with TRBJ2-5; 9 bases are a match to TRBD2. V dropped 6 bases and J dropped 1; count of bases not matched to a gene: 3. The CDR3 is made up of 14 amino acids. CDR1 is MNHNS, CDR2 SASEGT, per germline. The CDR3 nucleotides read TGTGCCAGCAGGTTACTAGCGGGCCAAGAGACCCAGTACTTC. It encodes CASRLLAGQETQYF.

The chain is built from TRBV5-4 and TRBJ1-2, with TRBD1 as a possible D gene (5 bases). V lost 3 bases, J lost 0 bases, and 15 bases lay in between. Germline V gene sequence: CDR1 SGHNT, CDR2 YYREEE (reference sequence). There are 16 residues in the CDR3. CDR3 protein: CASSSVGRASNYGYTF. In DNA form, the CDR3 reads TGTGCCAGCAGCTCCGTGGGCAGGGCCTCTAACTATGGCTACACCTTC. Looking up the rest from reference TRBV5-4 and TRBJ1-2 gives the full variable domain: ETGVTQSPTHLIKTRGQQVTLRCSSQSGHNTVSWYQQALGQGPQFIFQYYREEENGRGNFPPRFSGLQFPNYSSELNVNALELDDSALYLCASSSVGRASNYGYTFGSGTRLTVV.

V is TRBV5-6 and J is TRBJ1-2; tentatively, D is TRBD1 (5 bases). The CDR3 runs to 13 residues. Germline V gives CDR1 SGHDT, CDR2 YYEEEE. Trimming removed 4 bases at V and 5 bases at J, with 12 bases between. This CDR3 is CASSLPDSYGYTF. The DNA of the CDR3 is TGTGCCAGCAGCCTTCCCGACAGTTATGGCTACACCTTC.

The chain combines TRBV6-6 with TRBJ2-7; 8 bases fit TRBD1. The CDR3 extends over 14 amino acids. In germline, CDR1 is MNHNY, CDR2 SVGAGI (reference sequence). With 2 bases clipped from V and 2 bases from J, the junction kept 2 bases outside the gene matches. The CDR3 DNA sequence: TGTGCCAGCAGTTACCCGGACAGGGCCTACGAGCAGTACTTC. It specifies CASSYPDRAYEQYF.

Here the CDR3 DNA reads TGCGCCAGCAGCTTGATGACAGGGGACTCAGATACGCAGTATTTT. As protein: CASSLMTGDSDTQYF. V gene TRBV5-1 combines with J gene TRBJ2-3, with 8 bases identical to TRBD1. V lost 1 base to trimming and J lost 4 bases; unmatched junction nucleotides: 5. Germline-derived CDR1 and CDR2 are SGHRS and YFSETQ. The CDR3 extends over 15 amino acids.

This clone was picked up a small number of times. The rearrangement joins TRBV6-5 to TRBJ2-2; perhaps TRBD1 as D (6 bases). Trimming took 6 bases from V and 5 from J, leaving 10 bases between them. This CDR3 has 13 residues. From germline, CDR1 is MNHEY and CDR2 SVGAGI. CDR3 nucleotide sequence: TGTGCCAGCAGGGTACAGGGAACCGGGGAGCTGTTTTTT. The encoded protein is CASRVQGTGELFF.

This clone has only one observation. V and J are TRBV29-1 and TRBJ2-3; D is possibly TRBD1 (6 bases). The CDR3 covers 13 residues. Trimming left V 4 bases short and J 6 bases short, with 14 bases between. Germline V gene lookup returns CDR1 SQVTM and CDR2 ANQGSEA. CDR3 nucleotides: TGCAGCGTTGGCGGCAGGGGATCGGATACGCAGTATTTT. This encodes CSVGGRGSDTQYF.

The genes are TRBV15 and TRBJ1-2, with 12 bases matching TRBD1. The V gene end was trimmed by 1 base and the J gene end by 6 bases; junction bases not matched to a gene: 3. CDR3 length: 15 amino acids. Looked up from germline, CDR1 is LNHNV and CDR2 is YYDKDF (reference sequence). The CDR3: CATSRGGTGGNGYTF. Written as DNA, the CDR3 is TGTGCCACCAGCAGAGGAGGGACAGGGGGCAATGGCTACACCTTC.